The clone carrying this T cell receptor beta chain occurred a few times. This sample was included in a study of cytotoxic CD8 clonotypes in ibrutinib-treated CLL. The repertoire was sequenced with immunoSEQ multiplex PCR; TCRdb's copy has only in-frame clones and lacks some. The data show 50,000 or so clones, over 65% seen once. The CDR3 has 15 amino acids. The V end was cut by 1 base, the J end by 3 bases, with 7 bases between. Germline V gives CDR1 LGHNA, CDR2 YNFKEQ. The receptor's source is a human donor with chronic lymphocytic leukemia. The chain combines TRBV4-2 with TRBJ2-6; D unresolved. The input for sequencing was PBMCs, taken after 24 months of ibrutinib treatment. The CDR3 DNA follows: TGTGCCAGCAGCCAAGGGTCAGTTGGGGCCAACGTCCTGACTTTC. This translates into CASSQGSVGANVLTF.